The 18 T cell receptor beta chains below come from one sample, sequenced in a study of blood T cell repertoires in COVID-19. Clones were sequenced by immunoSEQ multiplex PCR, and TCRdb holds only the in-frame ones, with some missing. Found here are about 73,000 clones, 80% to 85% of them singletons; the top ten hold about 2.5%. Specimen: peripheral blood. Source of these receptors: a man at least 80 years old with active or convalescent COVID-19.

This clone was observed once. CDR3: CASSIHIGSTLNTGELFF. DNA of the CDR3: TGTGCCAGCAGCATCCACATCGGGAGCACTTTGAACACCGGGGAGCTGTTTTTT. The V call is TRBV21-1, the J call TRBJ2-2; TRBD2, the table's D call, lacks a check against the DNA. TRBV21-1 is an annotated pseudogene. This CDR3 has 18 residues.

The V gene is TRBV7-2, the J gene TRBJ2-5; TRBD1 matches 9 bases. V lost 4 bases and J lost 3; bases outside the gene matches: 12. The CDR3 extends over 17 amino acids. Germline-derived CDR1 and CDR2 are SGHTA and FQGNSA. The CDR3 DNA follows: TGTGCCAGCAGCTCACGGCCGGGACAGGGTAGGGAAGAGACCCAGTACTTC. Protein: CASSSRPGQGREETQYF.

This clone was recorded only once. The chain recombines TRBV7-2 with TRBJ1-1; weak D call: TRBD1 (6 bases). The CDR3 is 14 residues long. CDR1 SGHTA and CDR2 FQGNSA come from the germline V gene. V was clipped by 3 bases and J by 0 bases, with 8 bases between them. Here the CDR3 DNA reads TGTGCCAGCAGCTTGGGACAATTGAACACTGAAGCTTTCTTT. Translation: CASSLGQLNTEAFF.

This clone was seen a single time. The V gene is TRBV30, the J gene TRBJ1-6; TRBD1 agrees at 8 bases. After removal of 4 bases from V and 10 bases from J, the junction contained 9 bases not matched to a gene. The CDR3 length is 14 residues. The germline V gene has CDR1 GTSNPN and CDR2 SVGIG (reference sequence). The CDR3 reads CAWNGVGQGSPLHF. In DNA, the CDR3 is TGTGCCTGGAACGGTGTAGGACAGGGATCACCCCTCCACTTT. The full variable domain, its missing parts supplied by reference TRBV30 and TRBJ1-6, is SQTIHQWPATLVQPVGSPLSLECTVEGTSNPNLYWYRQAAGRGLQLLFYSVGIGQISSEVPQNLSASRPQDRQFILSSKKLLLSDSGFYLCAWNGVGQGSPLHFGNGTRLTVT.

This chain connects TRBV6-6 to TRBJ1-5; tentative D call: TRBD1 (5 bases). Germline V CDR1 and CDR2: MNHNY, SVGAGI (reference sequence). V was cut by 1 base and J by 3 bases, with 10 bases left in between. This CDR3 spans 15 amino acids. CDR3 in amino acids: CASSYWQGDNQPQHF. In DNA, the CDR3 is TGTGCCAGCAGTTACTGGCAGGGTGACAATCAGCCCCAGCATTTT.

CDR3: CASSPPDSGNSPLHF. The CDR3, as DNA: TGTGCCAGTAGTCCCCCGGACAGCGGAAATTCACCCCTCCACTTT. The V and J genes are TRBV19 and TRBJ1-6; maybe TRBD1 (6 bases). Trimming stripped 5 bases from V and 7 bases from J, with 15 bases between. CDR3 length equals 15 residues. In germline, CDR1 is LNHDA, CDR2 SQIVND (reference sequence).

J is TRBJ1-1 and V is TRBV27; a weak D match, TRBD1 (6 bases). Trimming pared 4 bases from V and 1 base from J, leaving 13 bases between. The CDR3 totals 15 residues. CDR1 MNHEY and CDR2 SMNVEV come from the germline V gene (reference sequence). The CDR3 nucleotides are TGTGCCAGCAGTTCCTCTGGGGGCCCGAACACTGAAGCTTTCTTT. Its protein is CASSSSGGPNTEAFF.

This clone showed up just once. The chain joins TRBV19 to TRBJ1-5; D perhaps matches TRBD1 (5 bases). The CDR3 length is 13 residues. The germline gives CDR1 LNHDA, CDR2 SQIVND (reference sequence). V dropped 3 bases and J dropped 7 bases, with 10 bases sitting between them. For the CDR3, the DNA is TGTGCCAGTAGTATTCAGGGTTCACAGCCCCAGCATTTT. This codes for CASSIQGSQPQHF.

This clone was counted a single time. The CDR3 bases are TGCGCCAGCAGCTCGACATATAATACGCAGTATTTT. Its protein product is CASSSTYNTQYF. The genes are TRBV5-1 and TRBJ2-3; D uncertain. Germline CDR1 is SGHRS and CDR2 is YFSETQ. Trimming shortened V by 3 bases and J by 7 bases, and 9 bases separated the two germline ends. The CDR3 covers 12 residues.

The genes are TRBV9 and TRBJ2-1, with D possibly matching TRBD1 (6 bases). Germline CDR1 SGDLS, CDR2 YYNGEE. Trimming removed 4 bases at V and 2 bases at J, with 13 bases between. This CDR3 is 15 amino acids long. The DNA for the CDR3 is TGTGCCAGCAGCTTCAGACAGGAACCCTACAATGAGCAGTTCTTC. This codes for CASSFRQEPYNEQFF.

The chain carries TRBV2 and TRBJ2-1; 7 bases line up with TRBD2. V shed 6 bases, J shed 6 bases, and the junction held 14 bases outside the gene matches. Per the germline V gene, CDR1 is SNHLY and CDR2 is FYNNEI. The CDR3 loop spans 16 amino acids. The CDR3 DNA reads TGTGCCAGCAGATCTCATACGGGAGGTGTCTCCAATGAGCAGTTCTTC. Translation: CASRSHTGGVSNEQFF.

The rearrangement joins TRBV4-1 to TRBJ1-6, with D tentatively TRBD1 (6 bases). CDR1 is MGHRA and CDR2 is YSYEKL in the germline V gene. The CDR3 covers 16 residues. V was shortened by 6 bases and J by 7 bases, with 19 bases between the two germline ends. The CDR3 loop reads CASSLFRGQNNSPLHF. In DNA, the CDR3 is TGCGCCAGCAGTCTGTTCCGGGGACAAAACAATTCACCCCTCCACTTT.

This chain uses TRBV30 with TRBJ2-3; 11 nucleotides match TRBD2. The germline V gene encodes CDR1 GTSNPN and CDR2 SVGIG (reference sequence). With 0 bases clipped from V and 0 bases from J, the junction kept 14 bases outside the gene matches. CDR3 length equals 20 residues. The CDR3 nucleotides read TGTGCCTGGAGTGTCCTCGCGCTAGCGGGAGGCCGTCCTAGCACAGATACGCAGTATTTT. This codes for CAWSVLALAGGRPSTDTQYF.

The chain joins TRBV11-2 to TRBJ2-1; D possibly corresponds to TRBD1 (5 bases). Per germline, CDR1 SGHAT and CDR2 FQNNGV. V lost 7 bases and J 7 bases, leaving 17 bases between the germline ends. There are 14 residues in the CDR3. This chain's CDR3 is CASTSSPAGNEQFF. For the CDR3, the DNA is TGTGCCAGCACCTCCAGTCCTGCAGGGAATGAGCAGTTCTTC.

In nucleotides, the CDR3 is TGCGCCAGCAGCCAAGTGGCCACCGTCTCTGGAAACACCATATATTTT. Amino acid sequence: CASSQVATVSGNTIYF. This chain uses TRBV4-1 with TRBJ1-3; no firm D call. Trimming shortened V by 1 base and J by 0 bases, and 10 bases separated the two germline ends. Germline values: CDR1 MGHRA, CDR2 YSYEKL. This CDR3 is built from 16 residues.

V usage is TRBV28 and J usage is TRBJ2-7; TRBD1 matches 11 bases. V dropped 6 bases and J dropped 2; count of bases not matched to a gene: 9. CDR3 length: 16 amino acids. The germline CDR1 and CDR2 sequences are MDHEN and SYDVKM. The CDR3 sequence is CASRPPGQGGPYEQYF. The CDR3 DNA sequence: TGTGCCAGCAGGCCCCCGGGACAGGGGGGACCCTACGAGCAGTACTTC.

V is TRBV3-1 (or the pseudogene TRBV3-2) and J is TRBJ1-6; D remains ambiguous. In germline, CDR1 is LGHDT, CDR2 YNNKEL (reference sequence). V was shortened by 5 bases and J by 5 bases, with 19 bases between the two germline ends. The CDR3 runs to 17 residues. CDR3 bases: TGTGCCAGCAGCTCCAGGTGTCCCATACATCATAATTCACCCCTCCACTTT. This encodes CASSSRCPIHHNSPLHF.

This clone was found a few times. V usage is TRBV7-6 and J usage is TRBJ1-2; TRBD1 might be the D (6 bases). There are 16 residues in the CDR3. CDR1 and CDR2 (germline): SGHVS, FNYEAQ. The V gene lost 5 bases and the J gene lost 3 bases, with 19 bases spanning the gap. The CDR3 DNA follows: TGTGCCAGCAGCGCAGCGGGGGGGCGCGGGGACTATGGCTACACCTTC. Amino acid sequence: CASSAAGGRGDYGYTF. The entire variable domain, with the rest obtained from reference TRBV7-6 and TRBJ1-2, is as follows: GAGVSQSPRYKVTKRGQDVALRCDPISGHVSLYWYRQALGQGPEFLTYFNYEAQQDKSGLPNDRFSAERPEGSISTLTIQRTEQRDSAMYRCASSAAGGRGDYGYTFGSGTRLTVV.